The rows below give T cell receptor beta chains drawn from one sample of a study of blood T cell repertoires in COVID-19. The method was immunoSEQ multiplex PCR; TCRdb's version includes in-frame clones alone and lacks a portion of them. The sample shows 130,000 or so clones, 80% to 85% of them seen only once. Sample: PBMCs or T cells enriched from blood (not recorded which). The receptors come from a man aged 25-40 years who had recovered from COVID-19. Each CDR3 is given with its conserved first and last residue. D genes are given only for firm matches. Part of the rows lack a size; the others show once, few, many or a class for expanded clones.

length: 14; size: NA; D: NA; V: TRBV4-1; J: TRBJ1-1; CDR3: CASSLRAGLSEAFF; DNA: TGCGCCAGCAGCCTAAGAGCAGGGCTATCTGAAGCTTTCTTT
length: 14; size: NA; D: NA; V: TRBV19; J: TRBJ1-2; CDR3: CASSRQETSYGYTF; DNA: TGTGCCAGTTCTCGACAGGAAACTAGCTATGGCTACACCTTC
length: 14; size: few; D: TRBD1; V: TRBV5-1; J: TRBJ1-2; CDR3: CASSSSGTGYGYTF; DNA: TGCGCCAGCAGCTCCTCCGGGACAGGCTATGGCTACACCTTC
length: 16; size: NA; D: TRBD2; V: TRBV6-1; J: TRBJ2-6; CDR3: CASSDLAVSGANVLTF; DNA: TGTGCCAGCAGTGATCTAGCGGTTTCTGGGGCCAACGTCCTGACTTTC
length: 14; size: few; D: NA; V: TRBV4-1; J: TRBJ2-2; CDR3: CASSPTPGTGELFF; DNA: TGCGCCAGCAGCCCTACACCGGGCACCGGGGAGCTGTTTTTT
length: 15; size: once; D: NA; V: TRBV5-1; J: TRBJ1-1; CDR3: CASSLVQLTNTEAFF; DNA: TGCGCCAGCAGCTTGGTACAGCTCACTAACACTGAAGCTTTCTTT
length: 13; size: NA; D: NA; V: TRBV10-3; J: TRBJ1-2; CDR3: CAISDRAGYGYTF; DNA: TGTGCCATCAGTGACAGGGCAGGGTATGGCTACACCTTC
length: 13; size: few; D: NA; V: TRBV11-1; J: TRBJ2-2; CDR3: CASSLRESGELFF; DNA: TGTGCCAGCAGCTTGAGGGAATCCGGGGAGCTGTTTTTT
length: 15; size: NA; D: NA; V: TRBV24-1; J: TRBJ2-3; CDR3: CATRSMGHNTDTQYF; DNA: TGTGCCACCAGGTCGATGGGACATAACACAGATACGCAGTATTTT
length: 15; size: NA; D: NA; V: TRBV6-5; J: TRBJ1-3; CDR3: CASSYSNRDGNTIYF; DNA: TGTGCCAGCAGTTACTCGAACAGGGATGGAAACACCATATATTTT
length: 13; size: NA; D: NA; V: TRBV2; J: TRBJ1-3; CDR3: CASGQGTGNTIYF; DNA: TGTGCCAGCGGGCAGGGGACTGGAAACACCATATATTTT
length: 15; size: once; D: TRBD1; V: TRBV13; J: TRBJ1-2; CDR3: CASGTDDDLNYGYTF; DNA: TGTGCCAGTGGGACAGACGACGATCTTAACTATGGCTACACCTTC
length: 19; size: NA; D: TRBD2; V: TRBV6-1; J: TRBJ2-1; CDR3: CASSVDYGTSGSSYNEQFF; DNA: TGTGCCAGCAGTGTGGACTACGGGACTAGCGGGAGCTCCTACAATGAGCAGTTCTTC